This T cell receptor beta chain appears in the sequencing data of a study of T cell responses to AZD1222 COVID-19 vaccine. The wider study: Doses given second, at about 4 or about 12 weeks, were pooled. Study conclusions and caveats: Among the donors, most were white British and more were female, and clonal diversity was possibly underestimated. It was only a handful of AZD1222 recipients who were seropositive at baseline. Reportedly, nearly half the spike-specific TCRs target unmutated variant regions.

Note on this clone: The antigen is unknown.

Per the germline V gene, CDR1 is LGHDT and CDR2 is YNNKEL (reference sequence). V dropped 2 bases and J dropped 7 bases, with 18 bases sitting between them. The CDR3 spans 15 residues. Data came from immunoSEQ multiplex PCR; TCRdb stores just in-frame clones and leaves some out. The table shows 85,000 to 120,000 clones, with roughly 90% occurring only once. This sequence joins TRBV3-1 (or the pseudogene TRBV3-2) and TRBJ2-7; no clear D gene. The input for sequencing was peripheral blood, taken on day 0 of AZD1222 vaccination. The sequence came from an adult in good health. The CDR3 region is CASSQLLGGSREQYF. CDR3 DNA sequence: TGTGCCAGCAGCCAATTGCTAGGTGGGTCGAGGGAGCAGTACTTC.